The entry that follows covers one T cell receptor beta chain sequence. The data originate from a study of blood T cell repertoires in COVID-19. There are 15 residues in the CDR3. The germline V and J ends were trimmed by 1 base and 5 bases, with 14 bases remaining between them. Germline V lookup: CDR1 LNHDA, CDR2 SQIVND (reference sequence). In the source study's methods: Amplifying reference gene primers gave estimates of nucleated cell counts. The repertoire was sequenced with immunoSEQ multiplex PCR; TCRdb's copy has only in-frame clones and lacks some. V and J calls and clone size are those listed in that table; D and trimming were worked out from the DNA. The top ten clones hold around 4.4% of a sample with around 250,000 clones, about four fifths of them seen once.

The clonotype originates from a man aged 45-65 years with active or convalescent COVID-19. This sequence joins TRBV19 and TRBJ2-5; D is uncertain. The sequencing sample was made of peripheral blood. CDR3 in amino acids: CASSIAGLPIETQYF. The CDR3 DNA reads TGTGCCAGTAGTATAGCGGGTCTGCCGATTGAGACCCAGTACTTC.